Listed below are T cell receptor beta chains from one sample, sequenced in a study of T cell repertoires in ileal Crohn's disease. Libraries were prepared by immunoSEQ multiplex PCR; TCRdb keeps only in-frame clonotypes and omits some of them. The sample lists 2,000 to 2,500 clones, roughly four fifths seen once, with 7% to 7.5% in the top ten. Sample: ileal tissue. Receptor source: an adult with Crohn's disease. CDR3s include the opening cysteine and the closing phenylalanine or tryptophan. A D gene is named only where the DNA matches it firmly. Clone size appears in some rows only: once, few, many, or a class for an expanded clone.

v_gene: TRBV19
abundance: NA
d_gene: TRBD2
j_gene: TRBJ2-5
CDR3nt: TGTGCCAGTAGTATAGGCTTGTCGGGAGGCGAGGGGGAGACCCAGTACTTC
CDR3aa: CASSIGLSGGEGETQYF

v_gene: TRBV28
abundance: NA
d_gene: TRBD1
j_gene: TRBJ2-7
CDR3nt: TGTGCCAGCAGTTTGACAGGGGATACCTACGAGCAGTACTTC
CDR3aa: CASSLTGDTYEQYF

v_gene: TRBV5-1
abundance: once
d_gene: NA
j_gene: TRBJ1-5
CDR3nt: TGCGCCAGCAGGAACAGGGCAGATCAGCCCCAGCATTTT
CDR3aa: CASRNRADQPQHF

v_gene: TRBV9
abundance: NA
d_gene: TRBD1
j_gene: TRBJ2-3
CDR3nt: TGTGCCAGCAGCGCCCGACAGGGGCCCACAGATACGCAGTATTTT
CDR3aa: CASSARQGPTDTQYF

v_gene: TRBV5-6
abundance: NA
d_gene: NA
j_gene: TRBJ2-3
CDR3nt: TGTGCCAGCAGCTTCGGACAGTACCCAGATACGCAGTATTTT
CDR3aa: CASSFGQYPDTQYF

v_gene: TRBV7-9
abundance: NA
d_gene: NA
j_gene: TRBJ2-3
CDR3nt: TGTGCCAGCACCTCACCAGGAAAAAACGCGCAGTATTTT
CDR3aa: CASTSPGKNAQYF

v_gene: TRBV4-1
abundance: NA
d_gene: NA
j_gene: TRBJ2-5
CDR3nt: TGCGCCAGCAGCCAAGATCATAGGGCCGGGGGAGAGACCCAGTACTTC
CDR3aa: CASSQDHRAGGETQYF

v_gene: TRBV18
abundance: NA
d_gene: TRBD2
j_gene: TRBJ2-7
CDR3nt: TGTGCCAGCTCACCACAACCGGGGGGAAACTACGAGCAGTACTTC
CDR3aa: CASSPQPGGNYEQYF

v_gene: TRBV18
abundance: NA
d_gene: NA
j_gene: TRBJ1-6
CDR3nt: TGTGCCAGCTCAGAAGGATGGACAGCAACTAATTCACCCCTCCACTTT
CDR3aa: CASSEGWTATNSPLHF

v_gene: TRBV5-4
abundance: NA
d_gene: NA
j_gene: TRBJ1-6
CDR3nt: TGTGCCAGCACTACGGGGGGGGAAATCGGATCACCCCTCCACTTT
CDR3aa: CASTTGGEIGSPLHF

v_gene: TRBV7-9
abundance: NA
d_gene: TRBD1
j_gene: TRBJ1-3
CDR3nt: TGTGCCAGCAGCCCGCGACAGGGGGCCTCTGGAAACACCATATATTTT
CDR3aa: CASSPRQGASGNTIYF

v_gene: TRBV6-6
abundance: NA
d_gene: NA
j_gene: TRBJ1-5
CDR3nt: TGTGCCAGCAGGGTGGATCAGCCCCAGCATTTT
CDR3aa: CASRVDQPQHF

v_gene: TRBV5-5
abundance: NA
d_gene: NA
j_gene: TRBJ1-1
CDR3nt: TGTGCCAGCAGGTCTGGGGCGGGGAGCACTGAAGCTTTCTTT
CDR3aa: CASRSGAGSTEAFF

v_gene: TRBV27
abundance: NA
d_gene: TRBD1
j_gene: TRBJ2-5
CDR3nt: TGTGCCAGCAGTTTATTCGGGACAGGGGGTCGGGGTGAGCAGTACTTC
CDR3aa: CASSLFGTGGRGEQYF

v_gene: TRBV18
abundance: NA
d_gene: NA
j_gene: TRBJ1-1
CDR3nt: TGTGCCAGCTCACCACTACTTGGCGGGAACACTGAAGCTTTCTTT
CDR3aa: CASSPLLGGNTEAFF

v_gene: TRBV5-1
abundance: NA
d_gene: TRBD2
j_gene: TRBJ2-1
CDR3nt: TGCGCCAGCAGCCCCGGGACTAGCGTTGGGAATGAGCAGTTCTTC
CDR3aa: CASSPGTSVGNEQFF

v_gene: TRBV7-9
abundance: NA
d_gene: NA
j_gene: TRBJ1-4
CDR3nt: TGTGCCAGCAGCCCCGGTAGGGCGGCCTCAACTAATGAAAAACTGTTTTTT
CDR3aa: CASSPGRAASTNEKLFF

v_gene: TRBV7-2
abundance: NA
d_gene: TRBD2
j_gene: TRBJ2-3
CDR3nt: TGTGCCAGCAGTTCTAGCACTAGCGGGAGTGGTATCGATACGCAGTATTTT
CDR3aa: CASSSSTSGSGIDTQYF

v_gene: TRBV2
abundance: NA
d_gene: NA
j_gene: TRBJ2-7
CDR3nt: TGTGCCAGCAGAACCTACGAGCAGTACTTC
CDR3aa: CASRTYEQYF

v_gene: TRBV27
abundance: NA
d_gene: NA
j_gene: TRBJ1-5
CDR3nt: TGTGCCAGCAGTTTAGAAGGGACTCGCAATCAGCCCCAGCATTTT
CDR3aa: CASSLEGTRNQPQHF

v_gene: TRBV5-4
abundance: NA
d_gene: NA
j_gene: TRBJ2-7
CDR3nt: TGTGCCAGCAGCTCCGGGACATCCTCCTACGAGCAGTACTTC
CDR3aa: CASSSGTSSYEQYF

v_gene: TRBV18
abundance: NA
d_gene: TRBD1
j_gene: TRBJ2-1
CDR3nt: TGTGCCAGCTCAAACCGGGACAGGTTAATCTTC
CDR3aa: CASSNRDRLIF

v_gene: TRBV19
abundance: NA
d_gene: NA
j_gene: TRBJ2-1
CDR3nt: TGTGCCAGTAGTAACCTAGACAGCTCCTACAATGAGCAGTTCTTC
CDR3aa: CASSNLDSSYNEQFF

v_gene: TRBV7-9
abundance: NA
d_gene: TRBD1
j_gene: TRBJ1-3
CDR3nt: TGTGCCAGCAGTAGTAAGGGGGCGCGCTCTGGAAACACCATATATTTT
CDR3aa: CASSSKGARSGNTIYF

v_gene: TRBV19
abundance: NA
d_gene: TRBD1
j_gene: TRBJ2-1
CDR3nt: TGTGCCAGTACCGTCGCAGGGGGCGTTTACAATGAGCAGTTCTTC
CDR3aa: CASTVAGGVYNEQFF

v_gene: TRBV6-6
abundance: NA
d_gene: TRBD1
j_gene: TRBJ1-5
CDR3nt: TGTGCCAGCAAAGAACCGGGACAGGGTGTTCAGCCCCAGCATTTT
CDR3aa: CASKEPGQGVQPQHF

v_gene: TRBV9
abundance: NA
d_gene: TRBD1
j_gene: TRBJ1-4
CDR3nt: TGTGCCAGCAGCGTAGTCCCAGGGGGCTATGAAAAACTGTTTTTT
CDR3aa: CASSVVPGGYEKLFF

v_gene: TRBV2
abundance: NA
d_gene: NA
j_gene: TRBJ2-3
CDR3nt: TGTGCCAGCAGTGATAGCAGGGAGTCGGGGGTTACGCAGTATTTT
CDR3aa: CASSDSRESGVTQYF

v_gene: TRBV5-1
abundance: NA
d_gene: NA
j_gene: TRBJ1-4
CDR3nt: TGCGCCAGCAGCGTCTCAACTAATGAAAAACTGTTTTTT
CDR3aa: CASSVSTNEKLFF

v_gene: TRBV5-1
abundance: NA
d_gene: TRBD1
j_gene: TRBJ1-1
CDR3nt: TGCGCCAGCAGCACCCAGGGACAGGGGAACACTGAAGCTTTCTTT
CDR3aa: CASSTQGQGNTEAFF

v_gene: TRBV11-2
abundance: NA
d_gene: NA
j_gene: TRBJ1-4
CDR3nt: TGTGCCAGCAGCTTAGAGCGATATGAAAAACTGTTTTTT
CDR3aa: CASSLERYEKLFF

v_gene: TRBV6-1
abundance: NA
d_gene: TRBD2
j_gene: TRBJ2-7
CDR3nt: TGTGCCAGCAGCTCTATCGCCGGGGGGGACTACGAGCAGTACTTC
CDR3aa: CASSSIAGGDYEQYF

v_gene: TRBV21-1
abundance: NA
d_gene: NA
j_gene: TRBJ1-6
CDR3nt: TGTGCCAGCAGCTCCCCCGGGACAGGGGTTCACTCCTATAATTCACCCCTCCACTTT
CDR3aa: CASSSPGTGVHSYNSPLHF